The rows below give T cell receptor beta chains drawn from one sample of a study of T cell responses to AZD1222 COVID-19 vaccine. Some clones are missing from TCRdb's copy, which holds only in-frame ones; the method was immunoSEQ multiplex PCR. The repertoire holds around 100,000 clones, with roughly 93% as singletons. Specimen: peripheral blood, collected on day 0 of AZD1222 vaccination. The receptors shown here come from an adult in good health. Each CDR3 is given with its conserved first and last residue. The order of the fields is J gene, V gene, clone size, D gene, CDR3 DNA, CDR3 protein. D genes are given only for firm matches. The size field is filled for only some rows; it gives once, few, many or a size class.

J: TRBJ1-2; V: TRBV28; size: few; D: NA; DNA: TGTGCCAGCGCGGGATCCCAGCGGGGCTACACCTTC; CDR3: CASAGSQRGYTF
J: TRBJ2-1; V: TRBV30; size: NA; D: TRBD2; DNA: TGTGCCTGGAGCGGACTAGCGGAGTACAATGAGCAGTTCTTC; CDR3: CAWSGLAEYNEQFF
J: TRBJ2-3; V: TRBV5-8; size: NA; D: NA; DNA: TGTGCCAGCAGCCTTCTCGGCGGAGATACGCAGTATTTT; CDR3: CASSLLGGDTQYF
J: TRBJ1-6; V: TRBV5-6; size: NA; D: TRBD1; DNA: TGTGCCAGCAGCCTCCGGACAGGGGGTTCGAATTCACCCCTCCACTTT; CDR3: CASSLRTGGSNSPLHF
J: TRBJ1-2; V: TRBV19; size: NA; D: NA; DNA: TGTGCCAGTAGTATAGATCGAGGACGGCTCTACACCTTC; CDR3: CASSIDRGRLYTF
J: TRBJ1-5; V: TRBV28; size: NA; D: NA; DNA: TGTGCCAGCAGTTTACCCCTTCAGCCCCAGCATTTT; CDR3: CASSLPLQPQHF
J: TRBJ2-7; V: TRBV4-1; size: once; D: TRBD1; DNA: TGCGCCAGCAGAAACCCGGGACAGGGTTACGAGCAGTACTTC; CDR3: CASRNPGQGYEQYF
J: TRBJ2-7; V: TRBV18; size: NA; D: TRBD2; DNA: TGTGCCAGCTCACCGGGACTAGCGGGCTACGAGCAGTACTTC; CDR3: CASSPGLAGYEQYF
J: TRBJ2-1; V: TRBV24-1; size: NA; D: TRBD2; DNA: TGTGCCACCAGTGACCCTGGGGCGGGAGACCATTCCTACAATGAGCAGTTCTTC; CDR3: CATSDPGAGDHSYNEQFF
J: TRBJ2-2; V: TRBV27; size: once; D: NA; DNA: TGTGCCAGCAGAGATACCGGGGAGCTGTTTTTT; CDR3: CASRDTGELFF
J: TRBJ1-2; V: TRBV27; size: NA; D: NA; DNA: TGTGCCAGCAGTTTCTCAACGGGAGTAGGGGGCTACACCTTC; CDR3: CASSFSTGVGGYTF
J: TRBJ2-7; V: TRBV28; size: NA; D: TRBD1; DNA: TGTGCCAGCAGTTTGCCCGGGACAGGGGCCTACGAGCAGTACTTC; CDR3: CASSLPGTGAYEQYF
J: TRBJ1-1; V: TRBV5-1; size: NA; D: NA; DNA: TGCGCCAGCAGTGGGTCGAACACTGAAGCTTTCTTT; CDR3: CASSGSNTEAFF
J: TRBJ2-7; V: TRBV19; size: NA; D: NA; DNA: TGTGCCAGTAGTTCAAATGGGTGGTCCTACGAGCAGTACTTC; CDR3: CASSSNGWSYEQYF
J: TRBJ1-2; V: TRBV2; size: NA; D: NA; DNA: TGTGCCAGCAGTGAATTACCAGGCTCGGGCTACACCTTC; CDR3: CASSELPGSGYTF
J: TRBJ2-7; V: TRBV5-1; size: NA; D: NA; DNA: TGCGCCAGCCTAAATTGGGGTCCCTCCTACGAGCAGTACTTC; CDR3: CASLNWGPSYEQYF
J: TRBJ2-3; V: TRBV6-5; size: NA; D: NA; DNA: TGTGCCAGCCTTTCCGGCACAGATACGCAGTATTTT; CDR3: CASLSGTDTQYF
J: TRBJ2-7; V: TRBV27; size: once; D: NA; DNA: TGTGCCAGCAGTTTCGGGGAGGCCTACGAGCAGTACTTC; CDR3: CASSFGEAYEQYF
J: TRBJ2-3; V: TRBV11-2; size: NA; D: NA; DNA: TGTGCCAGCAGCCTAAACCTAGGCAGAGGAACTAGCACAGATACGCAGTATTTT; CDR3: CASSLNLGRGTSTDTQYF
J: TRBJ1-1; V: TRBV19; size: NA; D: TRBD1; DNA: TGTGCCAGTAGTAGGACAGGGAGAAAGAGTAACACTGAAGCTTTCTTT; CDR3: CASSRTGRKSNTEAFF
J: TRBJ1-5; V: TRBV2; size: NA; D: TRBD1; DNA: TGTGCCAGCAGGGAACAGGGGGCAGGCAATCAGCCCCAGCATTTT; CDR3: CASREQGAGNQPQHF
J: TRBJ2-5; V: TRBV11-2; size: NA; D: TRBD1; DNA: TGTGCCAGCAGCCTATACCCGCCTGACAGGGAGATAAAGGAGACCCAGTACTTC; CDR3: CASSLYPPDREIKETQYF
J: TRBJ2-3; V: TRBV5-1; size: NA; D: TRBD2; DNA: TGCGCCAGCAGCTTGGGGGCGACTAGCGGGAGAAGTACAGATACGCAGTATTTT; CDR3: CASSLGATSGRSTDTQYF